This T cell receptor beta chain emerged from a study of a mutant IDH1 vaccine in newly diagnosed glioma. Data came from immunoSEQ multiplex PCR; TCRdb stores just in-frame clones and leaves some out. The repertoire holds about 130,000 clones, around 77% seen once, with 5.5% in the top ten. This sample's time point: week 11, during vaccination. Doses consisted of 300 ug of mutant IDH1 20-mer peptide each, paired with topical imiquimod. Note on this clone: The antigen remains undetermined. Other DNA sequences in the sample encode the same CDR3.

The TCR originated in a man aged 35 to 55 with glioma. The specimen was PBMCs, collected from a glioma patient whose treatment included an IDH1 peptide vaccine.

CDR3 sequence: CASSYSGQGSYEQYF. In nucleotides, the CDR3 is TGTGCCAGCAGTTACTCGGGACAGGGTTCCTACGAGCAGTACTTC. The genes are TRBV6-5 and TRBJ2-7; 9 bases are a match to TRBD1. The trim removed 0 bases at V and 1 base at J, leaving 1 base unmatched. The V gene's germline CDR1 is MNHEY and CDR2 SVGAGI. This CDR3 is built from 15 residues.